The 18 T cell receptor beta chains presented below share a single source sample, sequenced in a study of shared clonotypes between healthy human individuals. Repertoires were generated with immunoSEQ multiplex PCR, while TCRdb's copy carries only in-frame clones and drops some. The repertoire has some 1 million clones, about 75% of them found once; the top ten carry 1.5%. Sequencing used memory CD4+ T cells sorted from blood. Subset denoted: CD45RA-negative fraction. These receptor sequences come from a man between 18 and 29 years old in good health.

The CDR3 sequence is CASSLAVAGGSYEQYF. The CDR3 DNA sequence: TGTGCCAGCAGCTTAGCTGTAGCGGGAGGATCCTACGAGCAGTACTTC. The chain links TRBV7-9 to TRBJ2-7, with 10 positions matching TRBD2. V lost 0 bases to trimming and J lost 1 base; unmatched junction nucleotides: 3. The CDR3 runs 16 residues. Germline V gene lookup returns CDR1 SEHNR and CDR2 FQNEAQ (reference sequence).

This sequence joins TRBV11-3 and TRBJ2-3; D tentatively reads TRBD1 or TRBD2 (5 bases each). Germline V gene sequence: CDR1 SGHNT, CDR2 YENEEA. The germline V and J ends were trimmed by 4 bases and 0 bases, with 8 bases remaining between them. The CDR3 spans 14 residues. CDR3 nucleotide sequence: TGTGCCAGCAGCTATGGGGGTAGCACAGATACGCAGTATTTT. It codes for CASSYGGSTDTQYF.

DNA for the CDR3: TGTGCCAGCAGCGGGGGACAATTGAAGCAGTACTTC. It is translated as CASSGGQLKQYF. The rearrangement links TRBV5-4 to TRBJ2-7; TRBD1 might be the D (6 bases). Germline loops: CDR1 SGHNT, CDR2 YYREEE (reference sequence). Between the trimmed V and J ends, which lost 4 bases and 8 bases, there was a span of 13 bases. The CDR3 covers 12 residues. The full variable domain, with the rest looked up from reference TRBV5-4 and TRBJ2-7, is ETGVTQSPTHLIKTRGQQVTLRCSSQSGHNTVSWYQQALGQGPQFIFQYYREEENGRGNFPPRFSGLQFPNYSSELNVNALELDDSALYLCASSGGQLKQYFGPGTRLTVT.

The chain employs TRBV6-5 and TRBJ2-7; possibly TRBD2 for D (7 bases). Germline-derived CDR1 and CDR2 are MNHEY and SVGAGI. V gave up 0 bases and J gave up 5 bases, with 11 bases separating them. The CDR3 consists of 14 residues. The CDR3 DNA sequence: TGTGCCAGCAGTTACTCAACGGGGGGCCACGAGCAGTACTTC. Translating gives CASSYSTGGHEQYF.

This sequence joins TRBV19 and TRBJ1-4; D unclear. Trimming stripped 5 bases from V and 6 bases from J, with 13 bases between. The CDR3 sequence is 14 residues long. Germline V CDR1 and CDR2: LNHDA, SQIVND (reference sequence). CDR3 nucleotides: TGTGCCAGTAGTGGCGTTACCTCGGATGAAAAACTGTTTTTT. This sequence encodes CASSGVTSDEKLFF.

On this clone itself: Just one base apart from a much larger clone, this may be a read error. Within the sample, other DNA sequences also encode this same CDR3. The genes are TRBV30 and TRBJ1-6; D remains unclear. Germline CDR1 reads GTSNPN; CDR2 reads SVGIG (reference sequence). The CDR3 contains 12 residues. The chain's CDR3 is CAWSVNHSPLHF. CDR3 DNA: TGTGCCTGGAGTGTAAATCATTCACCCCTCCACTTC.

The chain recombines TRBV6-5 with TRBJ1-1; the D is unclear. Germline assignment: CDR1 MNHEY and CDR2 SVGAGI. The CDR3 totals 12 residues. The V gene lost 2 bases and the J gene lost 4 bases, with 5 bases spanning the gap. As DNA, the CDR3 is TGTGCCAGCAGTTACATAGGCACTGAAGCTTTCTTT. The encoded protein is CASSYIGTEAFF.

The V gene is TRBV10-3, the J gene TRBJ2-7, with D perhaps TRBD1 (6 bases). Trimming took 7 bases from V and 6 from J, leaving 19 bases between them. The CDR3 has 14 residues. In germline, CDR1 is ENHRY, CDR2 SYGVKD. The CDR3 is CAINDPGQHTEQYF. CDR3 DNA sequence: TGTGCCATCAACGATCCCGGACAGCATACCGAGCAGTACTTC.

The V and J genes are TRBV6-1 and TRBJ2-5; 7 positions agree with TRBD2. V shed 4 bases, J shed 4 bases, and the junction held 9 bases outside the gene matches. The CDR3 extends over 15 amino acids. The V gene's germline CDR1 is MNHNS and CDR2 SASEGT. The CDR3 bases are TGTGCCAGCAGTGCCATCGGGGGGATCGGAGAGACCCAGTACTTC. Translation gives CASSAIGGIGETQYF.

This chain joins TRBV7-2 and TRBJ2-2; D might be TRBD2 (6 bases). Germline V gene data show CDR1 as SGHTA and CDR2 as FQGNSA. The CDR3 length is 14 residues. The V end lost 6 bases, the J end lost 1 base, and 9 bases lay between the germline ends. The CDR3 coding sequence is TGTGCCAGCAGTCGGGACTTGAACACCGGGGAGCTGTTTTTT. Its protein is CASSRDLNTGELFF.

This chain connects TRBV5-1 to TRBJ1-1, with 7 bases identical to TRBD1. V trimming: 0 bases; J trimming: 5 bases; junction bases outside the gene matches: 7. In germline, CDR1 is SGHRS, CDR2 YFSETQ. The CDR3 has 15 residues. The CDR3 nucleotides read TGCGCCAGCAGCTTGGCCGGGACAGAGTGGACTGAAGCTTTCTTT. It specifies CASSLAGTEWTEAFF.

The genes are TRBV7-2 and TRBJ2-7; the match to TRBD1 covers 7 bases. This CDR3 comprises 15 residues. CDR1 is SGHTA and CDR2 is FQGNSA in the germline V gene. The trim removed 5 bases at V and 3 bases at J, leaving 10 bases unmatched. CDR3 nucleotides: TGTGCCAGCAGCCTCTCGACAGGGAATATCTACGAGCAGTACTTC. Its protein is CASSLSTGNIYEQYF. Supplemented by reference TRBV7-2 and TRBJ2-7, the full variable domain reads GAGVSQSPSNKVTEKGKDVELRCDPISGHTALYWYRQSLGQGLEFLIYFQGNSAPDKSGLPSDRFSAERTGGSVSTLTIQRTQQEDSAVYLCASSLSTGNIYEQYFGPGTRLTVT.

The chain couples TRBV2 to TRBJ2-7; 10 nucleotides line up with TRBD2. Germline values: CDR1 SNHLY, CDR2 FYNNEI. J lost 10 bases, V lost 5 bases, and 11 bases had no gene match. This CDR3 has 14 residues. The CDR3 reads CASSPQRTSGSQYF. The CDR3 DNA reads TGTGCCAGCAGTCCTCAGCGGACTAGCGGTTCTCAGTACTTC.

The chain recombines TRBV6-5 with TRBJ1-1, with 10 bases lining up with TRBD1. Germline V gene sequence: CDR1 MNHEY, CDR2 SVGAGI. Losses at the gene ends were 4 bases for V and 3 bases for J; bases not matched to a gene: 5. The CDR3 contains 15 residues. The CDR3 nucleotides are TGTGCCAGCAGTTTGACAGGGGGCTCGGACACTGAAGCTTTCTTT. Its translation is CASSLTGGSDTEAFF.

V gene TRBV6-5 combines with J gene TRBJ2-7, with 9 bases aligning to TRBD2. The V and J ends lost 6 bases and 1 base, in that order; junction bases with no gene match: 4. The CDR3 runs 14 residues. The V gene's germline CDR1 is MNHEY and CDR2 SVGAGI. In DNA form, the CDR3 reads TGTGCCAGCAGCCCCCTAGCGGGGTCCTACGAGCAGTACTTC. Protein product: CASSPLAGSYEQYF.

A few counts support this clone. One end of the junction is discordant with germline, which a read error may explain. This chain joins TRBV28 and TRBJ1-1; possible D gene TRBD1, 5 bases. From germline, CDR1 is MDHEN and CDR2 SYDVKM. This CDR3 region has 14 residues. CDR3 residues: CASSFSGLNPEAFF. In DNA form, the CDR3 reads TGTGCCAGCAGTTTCTCGGGACTGAACCCTGAAGCTTTCTTT. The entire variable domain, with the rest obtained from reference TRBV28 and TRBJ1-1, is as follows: DVKVTQSSRYLVKRTGEKVFLECVQDMDHENMFWYRQDPGLGLRLIYFSYDVKMKEKGDIPEGYSVSREKKERFSLILESASTNQTSMYLCASSFSGLNPEAFFGQGTRLTVV.

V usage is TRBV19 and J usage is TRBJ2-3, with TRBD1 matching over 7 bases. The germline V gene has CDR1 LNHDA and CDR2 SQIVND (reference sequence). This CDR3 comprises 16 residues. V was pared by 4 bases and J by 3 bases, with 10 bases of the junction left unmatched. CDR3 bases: TGTGCCAGTAGTACGGTTTGGGCAGGGGGAACAGATACGCAGTATTTT. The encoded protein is CASSTVWAGGTDTQYF.

Here the CDR3 DNA reads TGTGCCAGCAGAGGACAGGGGGCGGGCACCGGGGAGCTGTTTTTT. Amino acid sequence: CASRGQGAGTGELFF. This chain connects TRBV2 to TRBJ2-2; 11 positions match TRBD1. The CDR3 has 15 residues. V trimming: 6 bases; J trimming: 4 bases; junction bases outside the gene matches: 4. Looked up from germline, CDR1 is SNHLY and CDR2 is FYNNEI. Using reference TRBV2 and TRBJ2-2 for the parts outside the CDR3, the full variable domain is EPEVTQTPSHQVTQMGQEVILRCVPISNHLYFYWYRQILGQKVEFLVSFYNNEISEKSEIFDDQFSVERPDGSNFTLKIRSTKLEDSAMYFCASRGQGAGTGELFFGEGSRLTVL.